One T cell receptor beta chain is described in this entry. Its antigen is unidentified. Use of 60 Vbeta and 13 Jbeta primers characterized the PCR. Clones were sequenced by immunoSEQ multiplex PCR, and TCRdb holds only the in-frame ones, with some missing. The sample includes some 91,000 clones, less than 70% of them seen just once. The sample comes from a study of cytomegalovirus exposure and HLA in healthy donors. Whole-study findings and limits: In an earlier analysis, productive rearrangement rates for most beta V segments clustered near 87% or 30%. As immune exposure information, only CMV serostatus was available.

This TCR was recovered from a human donor in good health. Sequencing was done on a sample of PBMCs.

CDR3 residues: CASSLRGQPSYEQYF. CDR3 DNA sequence: TGTGCCAGCAGTTTGCGGGGACAGCCCTCCTACGAGCAGTACTTC. The chain carries TRBV27 and TRBJ2-7; perhaps TRBD1 as D (7 bases). The germline gives CDR1 MNHEY, CDR2 SMNVEV (reference sequence). Trimming took 3 bases from V and 0 from J, leaving 12 bases between them. CDR3 length: 15 amino acids.